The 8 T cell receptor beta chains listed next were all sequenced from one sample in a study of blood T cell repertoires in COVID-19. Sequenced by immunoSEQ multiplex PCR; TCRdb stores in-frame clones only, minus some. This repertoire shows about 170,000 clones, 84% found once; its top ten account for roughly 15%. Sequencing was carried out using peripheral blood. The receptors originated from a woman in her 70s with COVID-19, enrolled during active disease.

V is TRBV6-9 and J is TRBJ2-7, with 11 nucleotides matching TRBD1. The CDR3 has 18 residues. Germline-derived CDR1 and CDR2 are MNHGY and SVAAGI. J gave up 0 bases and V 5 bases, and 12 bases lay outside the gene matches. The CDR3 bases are TGTGCCAGCAGTCTCCCGGGACAGGGGGAAGGGAGCTCCTACGAGCAGTACGTC. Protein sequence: CASSLPGQGEGSSYEQYV.

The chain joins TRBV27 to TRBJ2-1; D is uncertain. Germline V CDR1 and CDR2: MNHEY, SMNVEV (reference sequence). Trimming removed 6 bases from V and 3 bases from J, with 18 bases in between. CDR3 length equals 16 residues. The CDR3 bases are TGTGCCAGCAGACCACGTCCCGGCGGCCTCTACAATGAGCAGTTCTTC. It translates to CASRPRPGGLYNEQFF.

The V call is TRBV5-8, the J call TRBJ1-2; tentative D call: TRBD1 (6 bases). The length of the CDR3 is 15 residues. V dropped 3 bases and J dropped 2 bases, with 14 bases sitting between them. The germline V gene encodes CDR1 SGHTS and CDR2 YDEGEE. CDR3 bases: TGTGCCAGCAGCTCCCGGGACACGGTGAACTATGGCTACACCTTC. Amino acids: CASSSRDTVNYGYTF.

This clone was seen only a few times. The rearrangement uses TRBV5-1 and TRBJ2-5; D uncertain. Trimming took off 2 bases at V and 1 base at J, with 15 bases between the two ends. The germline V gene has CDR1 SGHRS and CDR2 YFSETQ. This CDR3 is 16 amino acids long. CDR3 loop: CASSLSDLFLQETQYF. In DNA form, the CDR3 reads TGCGCCAGCAGCTTATCTGATCTATTCCTCCAAGAGACCCAGTACTTC.

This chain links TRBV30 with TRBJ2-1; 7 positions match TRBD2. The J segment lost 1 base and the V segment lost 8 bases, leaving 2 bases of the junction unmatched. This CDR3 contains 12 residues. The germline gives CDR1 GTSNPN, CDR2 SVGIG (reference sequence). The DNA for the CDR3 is TGTGCCGGCGGGAGATCCTACAATGAGCAGTTCTTC. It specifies CAGGRSYNEQFF.

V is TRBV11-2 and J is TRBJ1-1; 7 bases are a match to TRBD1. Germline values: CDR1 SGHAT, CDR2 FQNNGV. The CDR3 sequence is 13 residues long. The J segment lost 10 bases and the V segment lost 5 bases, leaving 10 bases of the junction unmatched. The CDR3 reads CASSPRQGSLAFF. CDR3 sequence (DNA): TGTGCCAGCAGCCCCCGACAGGGCTCTTTAGCTTTCTTT.

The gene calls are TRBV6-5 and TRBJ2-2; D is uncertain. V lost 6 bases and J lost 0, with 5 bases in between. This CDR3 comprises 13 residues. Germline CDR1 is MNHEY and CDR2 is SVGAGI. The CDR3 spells CASSMSNTGELFF. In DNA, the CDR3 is TGTGCCAGCAGCATGTCGAACACCGGGGAGCTGTTTTTT.

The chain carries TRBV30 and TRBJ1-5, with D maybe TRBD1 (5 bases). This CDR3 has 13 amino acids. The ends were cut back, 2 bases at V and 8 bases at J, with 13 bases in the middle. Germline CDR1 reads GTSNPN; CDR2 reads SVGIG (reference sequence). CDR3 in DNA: TGTGCCTGGAGTCTGGGGGAGGTCGAGCCCCAGCATTTT. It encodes CAWSLGEVEPQHF.